What follows are 10 T cell receptor beta chains derived from one specimen sequenced in a study of cytomegalovirus exposure and HLA in healthy donors. The primer mix had 60 Vbeta and 13 Jbeta primers. This table comes from immunoSEQ multiplex PCR, and its TCRdb copy is limited to in-frame clones, with some not included. The data contain under 300,000 clones, just over 85% of them seen just once; the ten biggest clones take up around 4%. The specimen was PBMCs. The receptors here all came from a man aged 40-49 years in good health and CMV-seropositive.

As DNA, the CDR3 is TGCGCCAGCAGCCAAACCCGGGACAGGGGGCCGGGACGCTCCTACAATGAGCAGTTCTTC. It translates to CASSQTRDRGPGRSYNEQFF. The chain is built from TRBV4-1 and TRBJ2-1, with 12 bases that match TRBD1. Trimming took 2 bases from V and 0 from J; bases not matched to a gene: 11. CDR3 size: 20 residues. Germline assignment: CDR1 MGHRA and CDR2 YSYEKL.

The chain is built from TRBV28 and TRBJ1-2; weak D call: TRBD1 (6 bases). The CDR3 covers 13 residues. V lost 6 bases and J 4 bases, leaving 12 bases between the germline ends. Germline loops: CDR1 MDHEN, CDR2 SYDVKM. In DNA, the CDR3 is TGTGCCAGCAGGATACAGGGAAGCTATGGCTACACCTTC. This codes for CASRIQGSYGYTF.

CDR3 coding DNA: TGCGCCAGCAGCTCTTACAGGGGGATTAACTATGGCTACACCTTC. Protein product: CASSSYRGINYGYTF. The rearrangement uses TRBV5-1 and TRBJ1-2; 8 bases are shared with TRBD1. This CDR3 spans 15 amino acids. V was clipped by 3 bases and J by 1 base; unmatched bases: 5. The germline V gene has CDR1 SGHRS and CDR2 YFSETQ. The variable domain in full, with the rest retrieved from reference TRBV5-1 and TRBJ1-2, is KAGVTQTPRYLIKTRGQQVTLSCSPISGHRSVSWYQQTPGQGLQFLFEYFSETQRNKGNFPGRFSGRQFSNSRSEMNVSTLELGDSALYLCASSSYRGINYGYTFGSGTRLTVV.

The sample holds one count of this clone. The CDR3 sequence is CASSLTAAGAFTGELFF. For the CDR3, the DNA is TGTGCCAGCAGCTTAACAGCGGCAGGGGCGTTCACCGGGGAGCTGTTTTTT. The V and J genes are TRBV7-3 and TRBJ2-2, with D possibly matching TRBD1 (6 bases). This CDR3 is 17 amino acids long. The germline V gene has CDR1 SGHTA and CDR2 FQGTGA. Trimming cost V 0 bases and J 4 bases, with 15 bases left between them.

The chain uses TRBV4-1 and TRBJ2-5; 7 bases map to TRBD1. The V gene's germline CDR1 is MGHRA and CDR2 YSYEKL. Trimming cost V 5 bases and J 1 base; bases outside gene matches: 4. This CDR3 is 14 amino acids long. CDR3 DNA sequence: TGCGCCAGCAGCAGTTGGGACAGCCAAGAGACCCAGTACTTC. Its translation: CASSSWDSQETQYF.

This sequence joins TRBV27 and TRBJ1-5; D is perhaps TRBD1 (6 bases). V lost 0 bases to trimming and J lost 4 bases, with 13 bases between them. The CDR3 covers 16 residues. Germline V gives CDR1 MNHEY, CDR2 SMNVEV (reference sequence). The CDR3 sequence: CASSLSGGARNQPQHF. The CDR3 DNA reads TGTGCCAGCAGTTTATCGGGGGGGGCAAGGAATCAGCCCCAGCATTTT.

The chain couples TRBV7-9 to TRBJ2-1; 10 nucleotides line up with TRBD2. Per the germline V gene, CDR1 is SEHNR and CDR2 is FQNEAQ (reference sequence). V lost 5 bases, J lost 3 bases, and 4 bases stayed unmatched. This CDR3 has 15 amino acids. CDR3 in amino acids: CASSQAGGGYNEQFF. Written as DNA, the CDR3 is TGTGCCAGCAGCCAAGCGGGAGGGGGCTACAATGAGCAGTTCTTC.

V gene TRBV10-1 combines with J gene TRBJ2-3; a weak D match, TRBD2 (5 bases). Germline lookup yields CDR1 WNHNN and CDR2 SYGVQD (reference sequence). The CDR3 covers 15 residues. V lost 5 bases and J 2 bases, leaving 14 bases between the germline ends. The CDR3 nucleotides read TGCGCCAGCAGTCCAGGAGGCGGTCCCACAGATACGCAGTATTTT. Translating it yields CASSPGGGPTDTQYF.

The rearrangement joins TRBV29-1 to TRBJ1-1; a weak D match, TRBD1 (5 bases). Germline CDR1 and CDR2: SQVTM and ANQGSEA. V was shortened by 4 bases and J by 6 bases, with 9 bases between the two germline ends. The CDR3 consists of 11 residues. The CDR3 nucleotides are TGCAGCGTTGCCCAGGGCCCTGAAGCTTTCTTT. The encoded protein is CSVAQGPEAFF.

The CDR3 is CASSTPGANTGELFF. As DNA, the CDR3 is TGTGCCAGCAGCACCCCGGGGGCGAACACCGGGGAGCTGTTTTTT. The genes are TRBV28 and TRBJ2-2, with D perhaps matching TRBD2 (6 bases). CDR3 length: 15 residues. The germline V gene encodes CDR1 MDHEN and CDR2 SYDVKM. Trimming left V 6 bases short and J 0 bases short, with 11 bases between.